This T cell receptor (beta chain) was identified during a study of blood T cell repertoires in COVID-19. For the study at large: Both acute and convalescent COVID-19 samples were obtained from the United States, Italy and Spain. From T cells, B-cell-depleted T cells, or PBMCs came the material, which was cDNA or gDNA.

Between the trimmed V and J ends, which lost 8 bases and 2 bases, there was a span of 10 bases. The CDR3 loop spans 14 amino acids. Germline values: CDR1 LNHDA, CDR2 SQIVND (reference sequence). Original handling: Nucleated cell number was recorded as an estimate derived from reference gene primer amplification. Some clones are missing from TCRdb's copy, which holds only in-frame ones; the method was immunoSEQ multiplex PCR. From that table come the V and J calls and clone size; the DNA was used to work out D and trimming. The table records 87,000 or so clones, about nine tenths of them present only once.

This rearrangement joins TRBV19 to TRBJ2-6; D perhaps matches TRBD2 (5 bases). The TCR comes from a woman between 45 and 60 years old with active or convalescent COVID-19. The sequenced material came from peripheral blood. The CDR3 sequence is CASDWGAGANVLTF. CDR3 in DNA: TGTGCCAGTGACTGGGGAGCTGGGGCCAACGTCCTGACTTTC.